The rows below give T cell receptor beta chains drawn from one sample of a study of vaccination and CD4 T cells after COVID-19. One entry per CDR3 protein results from TCRdb running MiXCR on the PCR reads. The table lists under 25,000 distinct CDR3 sequences, roughly 23% of them singletons. These receptors' antigens are unknown. The sample was cultured CD4+ T cells from blood. Source of these receptors: a human donor with COVID-19. Both conserved end residues are part of each CDR3. A D gene is named only where the DNA matches it firmly. Clone size is not always given. Where it is, it says once, few, many or a class for expanded clones.

TRBV7-7	-	TRBJ1-3	few	CASSLSANSGNTIYF	TGTGCTAGCAGCTTATCGGCGAACTCTGGAAACACCATATATTTT
TRBV7-2	TRBD1	TRBJ1-1	few	CASSLDRGTEAFF	TGTGCCAGCAGCTTGGACAGGGGGACTGAAGCTTTCTTT
TRBV7-3	-	TRBJ2-7	few	CASSLGLLSEQYF	TGTGCCAGCAGCTTAGGACTCCTCAGCGAGCAGTACTTC
TRBV5-1	-	TRBJ1-1	-	CANSLGGTTEGEAFF	TGCGCCAACAGCTTGGGGGGGACAACTGAAGGTGAAGCTTTCTTT
TRBV19	TRBD1	TRBJ1-1	medium-sized	CASSIGGQGDTEAFF	TGTGCCAGTAGTATAGGGGGACAGGGAGACACTGAAGCTTTCTTT
TRBV7-2	TRBD2	TRBJ2-4	-	CASSLVLAGGPKNIQYF	TGTGCCAGCAGCTTAGTCCTAGCGGGGGGGCCAAAAAACATTCAGTACTTC
TRBV29-1	-	TRBJ1-5	-	CSASGQKNQPQHF	TGCAGCGCTTCCGGACAGAAAAATCAGCCCCAGCATTTT
TRBV11-2	-	TRBJ1-2	few	CASSSRQEGYTF	TGTGCCAGCAGCTCTAGACAGGAGGGCTACACCTTC
TRBV9	-	TRBJ1-2	few	CASSRPGFVNGYTF	TGTGCCAGCAGCCGCCCAGGGTTCGTCAATGGCTACACCTTC
TRBV6-1	TRBD2	TRBJ2-2	-	CASSETSPNTGELFF	TGTGCCAGCAGTGAGACTAGCCCGAACACCGGGGAGCTGTTTTTT
TRBV5-1	-	TRBJ1-3	few	CASSLGTVNGNTIYF	TGCGCCAGCAGCCTGGGGACGGTTAATGGAAACACCATATATTTT
TRBV20-1	TRBD2	TRBJ2-1	few	CSAPGTSGINEQFF	TGCAGTGCGCCCGGGACTAGCGGGATTAATGAGCAGTTCTTC
TRBV19	-	TRBJ1-2	few	CASSPRAGQGQNYGYTF	TGTGCCAGTAGTCCCCGGGCGGGGCAGGGACAAAACTATGGCTACACCTTC
TRBV30	-	TRBJ1-2	-	CAWTGVGGYTF	TGTGCCTGGACAGGGGTTGGTGGCTACACCTTC
TRBV7-2	TRBD2	TRBJ2-1	-	CASSQWGGVDNEQFF	TGTGCCAGCAGCCAGTGGGGGGGGGTGGACAATGAGCAGTTCTTC
TRBV28	TRBD1	TRBJ1-2	few	CASSSQGSRSLYGYTF	TGTGCCAGCAGTTCACAGGGGAGTAGGTCCCTCTATGGCTACACCTTC
TRBV20-1	TRBD2	TRBJ2-5	few	CSAPRTRTSGGDVETQYF	TGCAGTGCTCCAAGGACCCGGACTAGCGGGGGGGATGTAGAGACCCAGTACTTC
TRBV19	TRBD2	TRBJ2-5	-	CASSIPGGETQYF	TGTGCCAGTAGTATCCCGGGGGGGGAGACCCAGTACTTC
TRBV7-9	-	TRBJ1-3	few	CASSFTRSGNTIYF	TGTGCCAGCAGCTTTACTAGATCTGGAAACACCATATATTTT
TRBV20-1	-	TRBJ1-5	medium-sized	CSARGDANQPQHF	TGCAGTGCGAGAGGGGACGCAAATCAGCCCCAGCATTTT
TRBV5-4	-	TRBJ1-2	few	CASSFRTRDYGYTF	TGTGCCAGCAGCTTTCGGACGCGGGATTATGGCTACACCTTC
TRBV5-1	-	TRBJ2-5	few	CASSSTDWGMQTQYF	TGCGCCAGCAGTTCTACGGACTGGGGGATGCAGACCCAGTACTTC
TRBV20-1	-	TRBJ1-1	few	CSAIPRVIGEAFF	TGCAGTGCAATTCCCAGGGTAATCGGTGAAGCTTTCTTT
TRBV6-1	TRBD2	TRBJ2-3	-	CASSDRPGGGRNTQYF	TGTGCCAGCAGCGATCGTCCCGGGGGGGGGAGAAATACGCAGTATTTT
TRBV7-8	-	TRBJ1-5	-	CASSSAGYSNQPQHF	TGTGCCAGCAGCTCTGCAGGATATAGCAATCAGCCCCAGCATTTT
TRBV21-1	-	TRBJ1-1	few	CASSKASKVTEAFF	TGTGCCAGCAGCAAAGCTTCTAAGGTCACTGAAGCTTTCTTT